This is a list of T cell receptor beta chains from one sample in a study of regulatory T cells in long-lasting Graves disease. A single record per CDR3 protein comes from TCRdb applying MiXCR to the multiplex PCR reads. The table shows hundreds of thousands of distinct CDR3 sequences, with 16% occurring only once. Another study also made use of these data, one on T cells in Graves' hyperthyroidism and ophthalmopathy.

The sample in question was peripheral blood mononuclear cells (PBMCs), obtained at new diagnosis, from a patient treated with antithyroid drugs. Receptors were obtained from a woman in her forties or fifties with Graves disease. Each CDR3 is given with its conserved first and last residue. D genes are given only for firm matches. Some rows have no size entry. The others give once, few or many, or a class for an expanded clone.

D gene,V gene,J gene,clone size,CDR3 DNA,CDR3 protein
TRBD1,TRBV7-9,TRBJ1-2,many,TGTGCCAGCAGCAATACAGGGGGAAGTGGCTACACCTTC,CASSNTGGSGYTF
NA,TRBV20-1,TRBJ2-3,many,TGCAGTGCTAGCCTTAAACAGAGGTACACAGATACGCAGTATTTT,CSASLKQRYTDTQYF
NA,TRBV5-1,TRBJ2-7,few,TGCGCCAGCAGCTTGGGAGCGGACCCCGACGAGCAGTACTTC,CASSLGADPDEQYF
TRBD1,TRBV20-1,TRBJ1-1,NA,TGCAGTGCCCGAACAGGGGGCGCCGCCACTGAAGCTTTCTTT,CSARTGGAATEAFF
NA,TRBV19,TRBJ2-7,few,TGTGCCAGTAGTCTCGAGAGGGGGGAGGAGCAGTACTTC,CASSLERGEEQYF
TRBD1,TRBV20-1,TRBJ2-7,many,TGCAGTGCACACGGGCCGGGACAGGGGGCAGACGAGCAGTACTTC,CSAHGPGQGADEQYF
NA,TRBV7-9,TRBJ2-3,many,TGTGCCAGCAGCCAACCCAGGAGGGCAGATACGCAGTATTTT,CASSQPRRADTQYF
NA,TRBV30,TRBJ2-1,many,TGTGCCTGGAGTCCCTCCTACAATGAGCAGTTCTTC,CAWSPSYNEQFF
NA,TRBV9,TRBJ1-6,few,TGTGCCAGCACCAAAGGGGGAGCCCAGGGTTCACCCCTCCACTTT,CASTKGGAQGSPLHF
TRBD1,TRBV27,TRBJ1-3,NA,TGTGCCAGCAGTCAGGGACAGTTCTCCTCTGGAAACACCATATATTTT,CASSQGQFSSGNTIYF
NA,TRBV3-1,TRBJ1-1,many,TGTGCCAGCAGCCAAGGGAAGGGGAGGGATGGGACTGAAGCTTTCTTT,CASSQGKGRDGTEAFF
NA,TRBV30,TRBJ1-5,NA,TGTGCCTGGAGTATGTCGTCAGGCCTGAGCAATCAGCCCCAGCATTTT,CAWSMSSGLSNQPQHF
NA,TRBV6-1,TRBJ1-6,many,TGTGCCAGCAGTGACGCCTGGGGTGACTATAATTCACCCCTCCACTTT,CASSDAWGDYNSPLHF
NA,TRBV27,TRBJ1-2,many,TGTGCCAGCAACCCATCCGGGGGGCGGGGAGCAGGCTACACCTTC,CASNPSGGRGAGYTF
NA,TRBV11-2,TRBJ1-1,many,TGTGCCAGCAGCCACACGACAGACACTGAAGCTTTCTTT,CASSHTTDTEAFF
TRBD2,TRBV10-3,TRBJ2-5,many,TGTGCCACCCGGGGACTAGCGGGGGAATTACGAGAGACCCAGTACTTC,CATRGLAGELRETQYF
NA,TRBV28,TRBJ2-7,many,TGTGCCAGCAGTTTTAGTTTTCAGGGTACTCCCTACGAGCAGTACTTC,CASSFSFQGTPYEQYF
NA,TRBV6-2/TRBV6-3,TRBJ1-6,NA,TGTGCCAGCAGCTCCAAACCAGGGAGACGGCTGACACCCCTCCACTTT,CASSSKPGRRLTPLHF
TRBD1,TRBV2,TRBJ2-2,few,TGTGCCAGCAGTCCTTTCCCAGACAGGGCGTTAGGGGAGCTGTTTTTT,CASSPFPDRALGELFF
NA,TRBV11-2,TRBJ1-1,many,TGTGCCAGCAGCTTATATGGCCCGGGCACTGAAGCTTTCTTT,CASSLYGPGTEAFF
TRBD1,TRBV6-1,TRBJ1-2,many,TGTGCCAGCAGTAGGGGGACAGGGTATGGCTACACCTTC,CASSRGTGYGYTF
NA,TRBV11-2,TRBJ2-1,many,TGTGCCAGCAGCTTACTGGCCCTCTCCTACAATGAGCAGTTCTTC,CASSLLALSYNEQFF
TRBD1,TRBV11-2,TRBJ2-7,many,TGTGCCAGCAGCTTCACCCGAGGACAGGGGAAGGTTTACGAGCAGTACTTC,CASSFTRGQGKVYEQYF
NA,TRBV6-2/TRBV6-3,TRBJ1-2,few,TGTGCCAGCAGTTACTCTGGGCAGGGGCATGGCTACACCTTC,CASSYSGQGHGYTF
NA,TRBV6-5,TRBJ2-2,few,TGTGCCAGCAGTTACTACCATAATTTTCCCGGGGAGCTGTTTTTT,CASSYYHNFPGELFF
NA,TRBV20-1,TRBJ2-1,many,TGCAGTGCTAGAGATATCCTCGGACTCCCTCCAACTAGTGAGCAGTTCTTC,CSARDILGLPPTSEQFF
TRBD1,TRBV2,TRBJ2-7,many,TGTGCCAGCAGAGGGCAGGGGGTCGAGCAGTACTTC,CASRGQGVEQYF
TRBD1,TRBV7-6,TRBJ2-5,few,TGTGCCAGCAGCTCTTTCACAGGGGCCCGCCAAGAGACCCAGTACTTC,CASSSFTGARQETQYF
NA,TRBV14,TRBJ2-1,many,TGTGCCAGCAGCCAATACGGTGGAGGGACCTACAATGAGCAGTTCTTC,CASSQYGGGTYNEQFF
TRBD1,TRBV3-1,TRBJ2-7,many,TGTGCCAGCAGCCAAGGGACAGGGTTCTCCTACGAGCAGTACTTC,CASSQGTGFSYEQYF
NA,TRBV19,TRBJ2-3,NA,TGTGCCAGTAATGACGGGGTCCGCACAGATACGCAGTATTTT,CASNDGVRTDTQYF
TRBD1,TRBV3-1,TRBJ1-2,many,TGTGCCAGCAGCTTGGGACAGGGGGAATATGGCTACACCTTC,CASSLGQGEYGYTF
TRBD2,TRBV7-9,TRBJ2-1,NA,TGTGCCAGCAGGCTAGGCGCGGGGGGGGTTAACCATGAGCAGTTCTTC,CASRLGAGGVNHEQFF
TRBD2,TRBV20-1,TRBJ2-3,many,TGCAGTGCGGGGAGGGCAGAAGATACGCAGTATTTT,CSAGRAEDTQYF
TRBD1,TRBV27,TRBJ2-2,few,TGTGCCAGCACCCGGGACAGGGTGTCGGTCGGGGAGCTGTTTTTT,CASTRDRVSVGELFF
NA,TRBV12-3/TRBV12-4,TRBJ1-1,many,TGTGCCAGCAGTTTAACTGGGGGTAGGACTGAAGCTTTCTTT,CASSLTGGRTEAFF
TRBD1,TRBV2,TRBJ1-2,many,TGTGCCAGCACAGGGACAGGGGGCTACACCTTC,CASTGTGGYTF
NA,TRBV28,TRBJ2-2,many,TGTGCCAGCAGTCCACCCTGGTACACCGGGGAGCTGTTTTTT,CASSPPWYTGELFF
TRBD1,TRBV12-3/TRBV12-4,TRBJ2-7,NA,TGTGCCAGCAGTTCCACACCCTACGGGACAGGGACCAACGAGCAGTACTTC,CASSSTPYGTGTNEQYF
TRBD1,TRBV6-1,TRBJ2-6,NA,TGTGCCAGCAGTACCGACAGGGGATGGATCTCTGGGGCCAACGTCCTGACTTTC,CASSTDRGWISGANVLTF
TRBD2,TRBV20-1,TRBJ2-3,few,TGCAGTGCTAGAGTCGGGGCTCCTAGCGGGGGGAACACAGATACGCAGTATTTT,CSARVGAPSGGNTDTQYF
TRBD2,TRBV12-3/TRBV12-4,TRBJ2-5,many,TGTGCCAGCAGTTTCCGGGGGGGCCCTGAGACCCAGTACTTC,CASSFRGGPETQYF
TRBD2,TRBV2,TRBJ2-1,once,TGTGCCAGCGTAATGGGGCGGGGGGGCAATGAGCAGTTCTTC,CASVMGRGGNEQFF
TRBD1,TRBV30,TRBJ2-3,few,TGTGCCTCCGACAGGGTGATTTCAGGGGATACGCAGTATTTT,CASDRVISGDTQYF
NA,TRBV2,TRBJ2-3,NA,TGTGCCAGCAGTGTGGGTAGACCCGATACGCAGTATTTT,CASSVGRPDTQYF
NA,TRBV6-1,TRBJ1-2,many,TGTGCCAGCAGCCCCGGGCGGGGGAACTATGGCTACACCTTC,CASSPGRGNYGYTF
TRBD1,TRBV5-4,TRBJ1-1,few,TGTGCCAGCAGTCAGACAGGGTCTATGAACACTGAAGCTTTCTTT,CASSQTGSMNTEAFF
NA,TRBV3-1,TRBJ1-1,many,TGTGCCAGCAGCCCGACGAGAGGCACTGAAGCTTTCTTT,CASSPTRGTEAFF
TRBD1,TRBV20-1,TRBJ2-3,NA,TGCAGTGCGGTCCTTGTTACAGGGGTTGCAGATACGCAGTATTTT,CSAVLVTGVADTQYF
NA,TRBV19,TRBJ2-1,NA,TGTGCCAGTAGAGGGGGGGTATCCTACAATGAGCAGTTCTTC,CASRGGVSYNEQFF
NA,TRBV18,TRBJ2-2,many,TGTGCCAGCAGCCCACGGACAGGGGAGCTGTTTTTT,CASSPRTGELFF
TRBD2,TRBV6-1,TRBJ2-6,NA,TGTGCCACCATTCGGGGGGAGTCCTTCTCTGGGGCCAACGTCCTGACTTTC,CATIRGESFSGANVLTF
TRBD2,TRBV7-2,TRBJ2-3,few,TGTGCCAGCAGCCCGCAGGCGGGGGTAGATACGCAGTATTTT,CASSPQAGVDTQYF
NA,TRBV7-3,TRBJ1-6,many,TGTGCCAGCAGCTTAGGCGCAGGACACTCACCCCTCCACTTT,CASSLGAGHSPLHF
NA,TRBV20-1,TRBJ2-7,many,TGCAGTGCTAGAGTGGACCTAAATCCCTACGAGCAGTACTTC,CSARVDLNPYEQYF
NA,TRBV6-1,TRBJ2-2,few,TGTGCCAGCCACGGGCGTATCGGGGAGCTGTTTTTT,CASHGRIGELFF
TRBD1,TRBV7-9,TRBJ1-2,few,TGTGCCACTACATTTGACAGGGCGGCGCGAGGCTACACCTTC,CATTFDRAARGYTF